Listed below are T cell receptor beta chains from one sample, sequenced in a study of CD8 T cells in ankylosing spondylitis. MiXCR, run by TCRdb on the 5' RACE reads, gives a single entry per CDR3 protein. The table shows over 700,000 distinct CDR3 sequences, with under 20% occurring only once. Sequencing input: blood, either unsorted or a sorted T cell fraction (not recorded which). These receptors originate from a male donor with ankylosing spondylitis. The CDR3 runs from the conserved cysteine through the conserved F or W. The order of the fields is D gene, J gene, clone size, V gene, CDR3 length, CDR3 protein, CDR3 DNA. D genes are given only for firm matches. Size values are once, few and many counts, or a class for expanded clones, and some rows have none.

d_call: .; j_call: TRBJ2-7; clone_size: few; v_call: TRBV27; cdr3_length: 13; cdr3_aa: CASSFGVPSRPYF; cdr3_nt: TGTGCCAGCAGTTTTGGGGTGCCTTCCCGGCCGTACTTC
d_call: .; j_call: TRBJ2-7; clone_size: .; v_call: TRBV20-1; cdr3_length: 15; cdr3_aa: CSARVLTGTFYEQYF; cdr3_nt: TGCAGTGCTAGAGTTCTAACCGGGACTTTCTACGAGCAGTACTTC
d_call: .; j_call: TRBJ1-2; clone_size: many; v_call: TRBV6-6; cdr3_length: 12; cdr3_aa: CASSYGTEGYTF; cdr3_nt: TGTGCCAGCAGTTACGGGACGGAGGGCTACACCTTC
d_call: TRBD1; j_call: TRBJ2-3; clone_size: .; v_call: TRBV29-1; cdr3_length: 14; cdr3_aa: CSVEDRGIADTQYF; cdr3_nt: TGCAGCGTTGAGGACAGGGGAATTGCAGATACGCAGTATTTT
d_call: .; j_call: TRBJ1-2; clone_size: .; v_call: TRBV28; cdr3_length: 12; cdr3_aa: CASSPQFQGYTF; cdr3_nt: TGTGCCAGCAGTCCTCAGTTTCAGGGCTACACCTTC
d_call: TRBD2; j_call: TRBJ2-5; clone_size: once; v_call: TRBV25-1; cdr3_length: 16; cdr3_aa: CASSGSGTSGQETQYF; cdr3_nt: TGTGCCAGCAGTGGCTCCGGGACTAGCGGGCAAGAGACCCAGTACTTC
d_call: TRBD1; j_call: TRBJ1-2; clone_size: many; v_call: TRBV5-1; cdr3_length: 13; cdr3_aa: CASSLEGGDGYTF; cdr3_nt: TGCGCCAGCAGCTTGGAAGGGGGCGATGGCTACACCTTC
d_call: TRBD2; j_call: TRBJ2-1; clone_size: .; v_call: TRBV10-3; cdr3_length: 13; cdr3_aa: CAISLADYNEQFF; cdr3_nt: TGTGCCATCAGCCTAGCGGATTACAATGAGCAGTTCTTC
d_call: .; j_call: TRBJ2-7; clone_size: many; v_call: TRBV4-3; cdr3_length: 14; cdr3_aa: CASSQDLGGYEQYF; cdr3_nt: TGTGCCAGCAGCCAAGATCTAGGGGGCTACGAGCAGTACTTC
d_call: .; j_call: TRBJ2-7; clone_size: .; v_call: TRBV12-3/TRBV12-4; cdr3_length: 12; cdr3_aa: CASSSMSYEQYF; cdr3_nt: TGTGCCAGCAGTTCAATGTCCTACGAGCAGTACTTC
d_call: .; j_call: TRBJ2-3; clone_size: few; v_call: TRBV14; cdr3_length: 15; cdr3_aa: CASSQDGGPTDTQYF; cdr3_nt: TGTGCCAGCAGCCAAGATGGGGGACCTACAGATACGCAGTATTTT
d_call: .; j_call: TRBJ2-6; clone_size: .; v_call: TRBV20-1; cdr3_length: 13; cdr3_aa: CSAGTSGANVLTF; cdr3_nt: TGCAGTGCTGGGACCTCTGGGGCCAACGTCCTGACTTTC
d_call: TRBD2; j_call: TRBJ2-1; clone_size: .; v_call: TRBV12-3/TRBV12-4; cdr3_length: 18; cdr3_aa: CASSLRGLAGGGRNEQFF; cdr3_nt: TGTGCCAGCAGTTTAAGAGGACTAGCGGGGGGCGGGAGGAATGAGCAGTTCTTC
d_call: .; j_call: TRBJ2-7; clone_size: .; v_call: TRBV27; cdr3_length: 15; cdr3_aa: CASSWGAGGSYEQYF; cdr3_nt: TGTGCCAGCAGTTGGGGAGCAGGGGGGTCCTACGAGCAGTACTTC